The table lists the clone carrying this TCR beta chain with a count of one. Its cognate antigen is unknown. Generated by immunoSEQ multiplex PCR, the TCRdb table keeps only in-frame clones and is missing some. The repertoire includes 450,000 to 500,000 clones, approximately 81% of them detected once, and about 13% sits in the top ten. V lost 5 bases and J lost 10, with 12 bases in between. CDR3 length: 12 residues. The germline V gene encodes CDR1 WNHNN and CDR2 SYGVQD (reference sequence). This entry comes from a study of shared clonotypes between healthy human individuals. Study results and caveats: Sampling used blood alone; tissue repertoires probably differ.

The sequenced sample was PBMCs. This clonotype was obtained from a woman aged 40 to 50 in good health. Some clones in this sample may be carry-over from other donors' samples. The chain employs TRBV10-1 and TRBJ2-1, with D unclear. CDR3 sequence reads: CASSPGYAEQFF. Here the CDR3 DNA reads TGCGCCAGCAGTCCTGGGTACGCCGAGCAGTTCTTC.